The sequence of this TCR beta chain was determined in a study of blood T cell repertoires in COVID-19. In Cohort 3, a recovered donor had either two negative PCRs, clearance, or symptom resolution. Assay used: immunoSEQ multiplex PCR; TCRdb lists only in-frame clones, some missing. The sample consists of about 280,000 clones, roughly 87% of them appearing once. The CDR3 covers 14 residues. V was trimmed by 0 bases and J by 5 bases, leaving 9 bases between them. Germline CDR1 is MDHEN and CDR2 is SYDVKM. Sequenced material: PBMCs or T cells enriched from blood (not recorded which). The receptor comes from a woman in her thirties who had recovered from COVID-19. The chain recombines TRBV28 with TRBJ2-3; no firm D call. CDR3 DNA: TGTGCCAGCAGTTTATGGTCAGACAAAGATACGCAGTATTTT. Translated, it gives CASSLWSDKDTQYF. Using reference TRBV28 and TRBJ2-3 for the parts outside the CDR3, the full variable domain is DVKVTQSSRYLVKRTGEKVFLECVQDMDHENMFWYRQDPGLGLRLIYFSYDVKMKEKGDIPEGYSVSREKKERFSLILESASTNQTSMYLCASSLWSDKDTQYFGPGTRLTVL.